These 20 T cell receptor beta chains share one sample of origin, sequenced in a study of beta chain features in type 1 diabetes. Investigators reverse transcribed all isolated RNA, so they sequenced expressed TCRB transcripts. Assay: immunoSEQ multiplex PCR; the TCRdb copy retains only in-frame clones and omits some. The sample yields under 550,000 clones, approximately 10% seen once. Sample: naive CD4+ T cells from blood. The receptor set was obtained from a woman younger than 30 in good health.

This clone was counted between two and nine times. J is TRBJ2-4 and V is TRBV2, with TRBD1 matching 8 bases. The germline gives CDR1 SNHLY, CDR2 FYNNEI. The CDR3 is 14 amino acids. Trimming removed 4 bases from V and 10 bases from J; junction bases left unmatched: 9. The CDR3 loop reads CASSALTGGEIQYF. The CDR3 DNA reads TGTGCCAGCAGTGCACTAACAGGGGGAGAGATTCAGTACTTC. The full variable domain, in which reference TRBV2 and TRBJ2-4 provide the parts outside the CDR3, is EPEVTQTPSHQVTQMGQEVILRCVPISNHLYFYWYRQILGQKVEFLVSFYNNEISEKSEIFDDQFSVERPDGSNFTLKIRSTKLEDSAMYFCASSALTGGEIQYFGAGTRLSVL.

CDR3 protein: CASSLTGTGLYEQYV. In DNA, the CDR3 is TGTGCCAGCAGTTTAACAGGGACAGGACTCTACGAGCAGTACGTC. V and J are TRBV28 and TRBJ2-7, with 8 nucleotides matching TRBD1. The CDR3 length is 15 residues. Looked up from germline, CDR1 is MDHEN and CDR2 is SYDVKM. V lost 2 bases to trimming and J lost 3 bases; unmatched junction nucleotides: 6.

The V gene is TRBV18, the J gene TRBJ2-2; TRBD1 agrees at 7 bases. This CDR3 contains 15 residues. V gave up 4 bases and J gave up 4 bases; unmatched junction bases: 6. Germline V gene sequence: CDR1 KGHSH, CDR2 LQKENI. Written as DNA, the CDR3 is TGTGCCAGCTCACTCATAGGGGGCATCACCGGGGAGCTGTTTTTT. This translates into CASSLIGGITGELFF. Looking up the rest from reference TRBV18 and TRBJ2-2 gives the full variable domain: NAGVMQNPRHLVRRRGQEARLRCSPMKGHSHVYWYRQLPEEGLKFMVYLQKENIIDESGMPKERFSAEFPKEGPSILRIQQVVRGDSAAYFCASSLIGGITGELFFGEGSRLTVL.

V is TRBV4-3 and J is TRBJ2-4, with D possibly being TRBD1 (5 bases). Germline CDR1 and CDR2: LGHNA and YSLEER. V lost 2 bases to trimming and J lost 6 bases, with 8 bases between them. The CDR3 has 13 amino acids. CDR3 region: CASSQMGRNIQYF. CDR3 DNA: TGCGCCAGCAGCCAAATGGGGCGAAACATTCAGTACTTC.

CDR3 region: CASSQGSLGDYGYTF. The CDR3 nucleotides are TGCGCCAGCAGCCAAGGGTCCCTGGGGGACTATGGCTACACCTTC. The V gene is TRBV4-3, the J gene TRBJ1-2, with TRBD1 as a possible D gene (5 bases). This CDR3 is built from 15 residues. Germline CDR1 is LGHNA and CDR2 is YSLEER. V lost 1 base to trimming and J lost 3 bases, with 12 bases between them.

The V gene is TRBV18, the J gene TRBJ2-2; 9 positions agree with TRBD1. In germline, CDR1 is KGHSH, CDR2 LQKENI. The CDR3 totals 16 residues. The V gene end was trimmed by 3 bases and the J gene end by 2 bases; junction bases not matched to a gene: 4. The CDR3 here is CASSPGQGSNTGELFF. CDR3 sequence (DNA): TGTGCCAGCTCACCGGGACAGGGAAGTAACACCGGGGAGCTGTTTTTT.

The CDR3: CASSPELGGAKETQYF. The CDR3 DNA is TGTGCCAGCTCACCGGAACTGGGGGGTGCCAAAGAGACCCAGTACTTC. The V gene is TRBV18, the J gene TRBJ2-5, with D maybe TRBD2 (6 bases). The CDR3 consists of 16 residues. Germline-derived CDR1 and CDR2 are KGHSH and LQKENI. Trimming left V 3 bases short and J 3 bases short, with 17 bases between.

The table lists this clone with a few counts. The chain recombines TRBV25-1 with TRBJ1-5; D gene unclear. V was cut by 8 bases and J by 2 bases, with 13 bases left in between. The CDR3 contains 14 residues. From germline, CDR1 is MGHDK and CDR2 SYGVNS. The CDR3 DNA is TGTGCCAGCCTGGTGGTGGCAGGCAATCAGCCCCAGCATTTT. Encoded protein: CASLVVAGNQPQHF.

This clone was seen only a few times. This sample also contains other DNA sequences that code for the same CDR3. The chain combines TRBV7-9 with TRBJ2-7, with a possible D match to TRBD2 (5 bases). The V gene lost 2 bases and the J gene lost 0 bases, with 8 bases spanning the gap. Germline V gene data show CDR1 as SEHNR and CDR2 as FQNEAQ (reference sequence). CDR3 size: 14 residues. Written as DNA, the CDR3 is TGTGCCAGCAGCTTAAGTGGGAGCTCCTACGAGCAGTACTTC. Translated, it gives CASSLSGSSYEQYF.

The chain employs TRBV19 and TRBJ1-5; possible D gene TRBD1, 5 bases. Germline V gives CDR1 LNHDA, CDR2 SQIVND (reference sequence). The CDR3 consists of 15 residues. Trimming took 1 base from V and 0 from J, leaving 7 bases between them. The CDR3, as DNA: TGTGCCAGTAGTATAGGCAGGGCTAGCAATCAGCCCCAGCATTTT. This gives the protein CASSIGRASNQPQHF. The full variable domain, completed using reference TRBV19 and TRBJ1-5, is DGGITQSPKYLFRKEGQNVTLSCEQNLNHDAMYWYRQDPGQGLRLIYYSQIVNDFQKGDIAEGYSVSREKKESFPLTVTSAQKNPTAFYLCASSIGRASNQPQHFGDGTRLSIL.

CDR3 nucleotides: TGCGCCAGCAGCCTATTGGCACTAGCGGGAGCATCAGAGACCCAGTACTTC. Its translation is CASSLLALAGASETQYF. The chain combines TRBV4-1 with TRBJ2-5, with 11 nucleotides matching TRBD2. This CDR3 contains 17 residues. Germline CDR1 reads MGHRA; CDR2 reads YSYEKL. The trim removed 4 bases at V and 4 bases at J, leaving 11 bases unmatched.

The chain links TRBV10-3 to TRBJ2-7; D call uncertain. Looked up from germline, CDR1 is ENHRY and CDR2 is SYGVKD. The CDR3 length is 14 residues. V was cut by 3 bases and J by 0 bases, with 9 bases left in between. CDR3 protein: CAISDSLGSYEQYF. The CDR3 nucleotides read TGTGCCATCAGTGATTCTTTAGGCTCCTACGAGCAGTACTTC.

The V call is TRBV10-3, the J call TRBJ2-1; D might be TRBD1 (6 bases). The CDR3 is 16 amino acids. The germline V gene has CDR1 ENHRY and CDR2 SYGVKD. Trimming shortened V by 4 bases and J by 0 bases, and 13 bases separated the two germline ends. CDR3 sequence reads: CAISGQQGFSYNEQFF. CDR3 in DNA: TGTGCCATCAGTGGACAACAGGGCTTCTCCTACAATGAGCAGTTCTTC.

This clone was recorded a few times. The genes are TRBV30 and TRBJ1-2, with D hard to call. The CDR3 has 13 amino acids. V was cut by 5 bases and J by 0 bases, with 10 bases left in between. The germline V gene encodes CDR1 GTSNPN and CDR2 SVGIG (reference sequence). The CDR3 spells CAWARGPNYGYTF. In nucleotides, the CDR3 is TGTGCCTGGGCGAGAGGGCCTAACTATGGCTACACCTTC.

This clone showed up just a few times. The chain is built from TRBV4-1 and TRBJ2-2; D gene uncertain. V lost 2 bases to trimming and J lost 5 bases, with 18 bases between them. The CDR3 runs 17 residues. Germline-derived CDR1 and CDR2 are MGHRA and YSYEKL. The CDR3 spells CASSQSLMGRRTGELFF. CDR3 bases: TGCGCCAGCAGCCAAAGCTTGATGGGCCGGCGAACCGGGGAGCTGTTTTTT.

A few counts support this clone. This chain links TRBV15 with TRBJ2-7; D ambiguous. Trimming cost V 0 bases and J 4 bases, with 13 bases left between them. The CDR3 totals 15 residues. Germline CDR1 reads LNHNV; CDR2 reads YYDKDF (reference sequence). The DNA of the CDR3 is TGTGCCACCAGCAGAGAAGGCGGAATTGTTTACGAGCAGTACGTC. Amino acid sequence: CATSREGGIVYEQYV.

This clone occurred many times. V and J are TRBV30 and TRBJ1-2; TRBD1 agrees at 7 bases. Looked up from germline, CDR1 is GTSNPN and CDR2 is SVGIG (reference sequence). This CDR3 has 13 amino acids. V was clipped by 3 bases and J by 4 bases; unmatched bases: 5. The chain's CDR3 is CAWSRDSIYGYTF. DNA for the CDR3: TGTGCCTGGAGCCGGGACAGCATCTATGGCTACACCTTC. The full variable domain, with the rest looked up from reference TRBV30 and TRBJ1-2, is SQTIHQWPATLVQPVGSPLSLECTVEGTSNPNLYWYRQAAGRGLQLLFYSVGIGQISSEVPQNLSASRPQDRQFILSSKKLLLSDSGFYLCAWSRDSIYGYTFGSGTRLTVV.

The genes are TRBV6-5 and TRBJ1-2; no reliable D call. Trimming took 0 bases from V and 0 from J, leaving 5 bases between them. This CDR3 is 14 amino acids long. Per germline, CDR1 MNHEY and CDR2 SVGAGI. The CDR3 region is CASSYSPANYGYTF. The CDR3 bases are TGTGCCAGCAGTTACTCGCCGGCTAACTATGGCTACACCTTC.

The chain employs TRBV2 and TRBJ2-5; TRBD1 might be the D (5 bases). The CDR3 consists of 16 residues. The V gene lost 1 base and the J gene lost 1 base, with 13 bases spanning the gap. Germline assignment: CDR1 SNHLY and CDR2 FYNNEI. In DNA, the CDR3 is TGTGCCAGCAGTGAAGAAGGGCAGGGTCTCCAAGAGACCCAGTACTTC. It codes for CASSEEGQGLQETQYF. The full variable domain, in which reference TRBV2 and TRBJ2-5 provide the parts outside the CDR3, is EPEVTQTPSHQVTQMGQEVILRCVPISNHLYFYWYRQILGQKVEFLVSFYNNEISEKSEIFDDQFSVERPDGSNFTLKIRSTKLEDSAMYFCASSEEGQGLQETQYFGPGTRLLVL.

The sample holds a few counts of this clone. J is TRBJ2-7 and V is TRBV4-2; D possibly corresponds to TRBD2 (5 bases). Trimming stripped 3 bases from V and 5 bases from J, with 14 bases between. CDR1 LGHNA and CDR2 YNFKEQ come from the germline V gene. The CDR3 is 14 amino acids. CDR3 DNA sequence: TGTGCCAGCAGCCAGGGTCCGGGAAGGAACGAGCAGTACTTC. It is translated as CASSQGPGRNEQYF.